Listed here is a single T cell receptor (beta chain). Its antigen is unknown. This sample was included in a study of response to subunit inactivated influenza vaccine. TCRdb reprocessed the RT-PCR reads via MiXCR and lists one record per CDR3 protein. The sample holds about 500,000 distinct CDR3 sequences, approximately 15% seen once. Between the trimmed V and J ends, which lost 4 bases and 4 bases, there was a span of 17 bases. CDR3 length: 16 amino acids. The germline V gene encodes CDR1 MNHEY and CDR2 SVGEGT. Broader study findings: The authors offered the suggestion that each seasonal influenza vaccination recruits few new T cells.

The gene calls are TRBV6-2 or TRBV6-3 and TRBJ1-5; D is perhaps TRBD1 (5 bases). The sequenced sample was CD4+ T cells sorted from PBMCs, obtained less than 30 months after vaccination. The TCR sequence derives from a man aged 45 to 75 who received an inactivated influenza vaccine. The CDR3 sequence is CASSSAGNFRNQPQHF. In nucleotides, the CDR3 is TGTGCCAGCAGTTCTGCAGGGAATTTTAGGAATCAGCCCCAGCATTTT.